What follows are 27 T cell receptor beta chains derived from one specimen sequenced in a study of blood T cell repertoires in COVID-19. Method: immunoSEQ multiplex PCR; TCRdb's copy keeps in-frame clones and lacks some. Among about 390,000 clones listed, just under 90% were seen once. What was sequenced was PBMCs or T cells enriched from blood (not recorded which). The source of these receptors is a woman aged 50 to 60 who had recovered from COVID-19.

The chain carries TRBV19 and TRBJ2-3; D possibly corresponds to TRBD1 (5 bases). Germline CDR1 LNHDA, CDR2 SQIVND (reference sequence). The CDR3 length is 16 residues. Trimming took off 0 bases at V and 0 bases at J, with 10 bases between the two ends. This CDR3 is CASSIEVQGSTDTQYF. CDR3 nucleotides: TGTGCCAGTAGTATAGAGGTCCAGGGTAGCACAGATACGCAGTATTTT.

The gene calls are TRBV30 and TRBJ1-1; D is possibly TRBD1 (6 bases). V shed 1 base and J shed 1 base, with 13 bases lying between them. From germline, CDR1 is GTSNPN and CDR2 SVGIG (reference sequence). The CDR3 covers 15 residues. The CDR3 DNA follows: TGTGCCTGGAGTGGACACAGGGTCAGGAACACTGAAGCTTTCTTT. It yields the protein CAWSGHRVRNTEAFF.

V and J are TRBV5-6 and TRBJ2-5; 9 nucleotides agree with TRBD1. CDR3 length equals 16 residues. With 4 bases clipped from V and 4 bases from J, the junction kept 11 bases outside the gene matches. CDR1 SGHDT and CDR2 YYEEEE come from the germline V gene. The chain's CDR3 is CASSPRDRARGETQYF. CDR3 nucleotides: TGTGCCAGCAGCCCAAGGGACAGGGCCCGTGGAGAGACCCAGTACTTC.

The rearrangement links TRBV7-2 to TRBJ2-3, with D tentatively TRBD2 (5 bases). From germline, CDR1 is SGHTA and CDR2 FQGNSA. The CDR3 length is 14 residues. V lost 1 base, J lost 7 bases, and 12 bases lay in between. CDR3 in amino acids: CASSLDAEANTQYF. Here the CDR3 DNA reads TGTGCCAGCAGCTTAGACGCGGAGGCGAATACGCAGTATTTT. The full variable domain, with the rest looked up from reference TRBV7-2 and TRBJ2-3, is GAGVSQSPSNKVTEKGKDVELRCDPISGHTALYWYRQSLGQGLEFLIYFQGNSAPDKSGLPSDRFSAERTGGSVSTLTIQRTQQEDSAVYLCASSLDAEANTQYFGPGTRLTVL.

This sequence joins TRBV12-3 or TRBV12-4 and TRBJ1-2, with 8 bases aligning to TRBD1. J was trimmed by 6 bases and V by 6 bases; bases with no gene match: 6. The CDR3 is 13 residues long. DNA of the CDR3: TGTGCCAGCAGGGTACAGGGGGAAGATGGCTACACCTTC. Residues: CASRVQGEDGYTF.

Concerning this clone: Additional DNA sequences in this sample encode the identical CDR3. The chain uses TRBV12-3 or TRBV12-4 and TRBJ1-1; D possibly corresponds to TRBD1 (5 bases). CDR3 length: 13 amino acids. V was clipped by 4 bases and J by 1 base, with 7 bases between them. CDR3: CASSWTSNTEAFF. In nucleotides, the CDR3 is TGTGCCAGCAGTTGGACATCGAACACTGAAGCTTTCTTT.

CDR3 coding DNA: TGCAGCGCCAGGGACTACACAGATACGCAGTATTTT. Protein sequence: CSARDYTDTQYF. V usage is TRBV29-1 and J usage is TRBJ2-3; 7 bases are shared with TRBD2. V shed 7 bases and J 2 bases; nucleotides not matched to a gene: 3. This CDR3 is 12 amino acids long. The V gene's germline CDR1 is SQVTM and CDR2 ANQGSEA.

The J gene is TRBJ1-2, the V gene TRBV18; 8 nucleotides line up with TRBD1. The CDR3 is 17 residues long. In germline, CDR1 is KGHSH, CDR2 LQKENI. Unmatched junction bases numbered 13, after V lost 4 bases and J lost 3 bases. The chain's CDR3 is CASSRTDRGEYYYGYTF. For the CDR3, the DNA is TGTGCCAGCTCACGGACCGACAGGGGCGAGTATTACTATGGCTACACCTTC.

CDR3 sequence (DNA): TGTGCCAGCAGCTCGACAGGGGACCTATACAATGAGCAGTTCTTC. Protein product: CASSSTGDLYNEQFF. The V and J genes are TRBV5-5 and TRBJ2-1, with 8 nucleotides matching TRBD1. Germline V gene sequence: CDR1 SGHKS, CDR2 YYEKEE (reference sequence). The CDR3 runs to 15 residues. Germline trimming cut 3 bases from V and 4 bases from J; bases unmatched to any gene: 6. Full variable domain (rest looked up from reference TRBV5-5 and TRBJ2-1): DAGVTQSPTHLIKTRGQQVTLRCSPISGHKSVSWYQQVLGQGPQFIFQYYEKEERGRGNFPDRFSARQFPNYSSELNVNALLLGDSALYLCASSSTGDLYNEQFFGPGTRLTVL.

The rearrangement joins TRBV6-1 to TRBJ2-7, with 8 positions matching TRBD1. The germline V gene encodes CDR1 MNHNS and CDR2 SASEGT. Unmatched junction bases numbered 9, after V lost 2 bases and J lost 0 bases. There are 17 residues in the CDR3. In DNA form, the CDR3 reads TGTGCCAGCAGTGAATATGGACAGGGTTATAGCTCCTACGAGCAGTACTTC. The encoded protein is CASSEYGQGYSSYEQYF.

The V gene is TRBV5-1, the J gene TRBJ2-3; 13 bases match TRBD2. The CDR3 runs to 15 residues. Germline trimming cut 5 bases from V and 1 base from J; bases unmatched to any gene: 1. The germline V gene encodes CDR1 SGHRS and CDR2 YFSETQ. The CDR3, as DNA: TGCGCCAGCAGTGGACTAGCGGGGGGCACAGATACGCAGTATTTT. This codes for CASSGLAGGTDTQYF.

For the CDR3, the DNA is TGTGCCAGTAGTATTCAAAACTACTACGAGCAGTACTTC. Protein: CASSIQNYYEQYF. V gene TRBV19 combines with J gene TRBJ2-7, with D uncertain. Per germline, CDR1 LNHDA and CDR2 SQIVND (reference sequence). The CDR3 extends over 13 amino acids. The V and J ends lost 3 bases and 3 bases respectively, with 9 bases between them.

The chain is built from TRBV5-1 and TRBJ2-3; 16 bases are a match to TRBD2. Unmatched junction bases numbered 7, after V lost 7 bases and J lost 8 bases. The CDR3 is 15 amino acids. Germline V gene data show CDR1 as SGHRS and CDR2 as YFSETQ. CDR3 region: CASGTSGGASSTQYF. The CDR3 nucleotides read TGCGCCAGCGGGACTAGCGGGGGGGCTAGTAGTACGCAGTATTTT. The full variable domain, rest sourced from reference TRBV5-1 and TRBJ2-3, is KAGVTQTPRYLIKTRGQQVTLSCSPISGHRSVSWYQQTPGQGLQFLFEYFSETQRNKGNFPGRFSGRQFSNSRSEMNVSTLELGDSALYLCASGTSGGASSTQYFGPGTRLTVL.

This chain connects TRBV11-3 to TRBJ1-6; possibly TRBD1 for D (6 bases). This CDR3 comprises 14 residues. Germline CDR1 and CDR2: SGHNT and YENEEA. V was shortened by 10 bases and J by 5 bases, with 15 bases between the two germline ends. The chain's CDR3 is CAITIQGHNSPLHF. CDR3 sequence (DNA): TGTGCCATTACGATACAGGGTCATAATTCACCCCTCCACTTT.

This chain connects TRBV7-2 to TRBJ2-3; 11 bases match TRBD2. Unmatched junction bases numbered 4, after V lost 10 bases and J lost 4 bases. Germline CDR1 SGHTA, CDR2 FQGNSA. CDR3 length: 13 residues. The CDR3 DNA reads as TGTGCCACTGCTAGCGGGGGGTCAGATACGCAGTATTTT. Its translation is CATASGGSDTQYF.

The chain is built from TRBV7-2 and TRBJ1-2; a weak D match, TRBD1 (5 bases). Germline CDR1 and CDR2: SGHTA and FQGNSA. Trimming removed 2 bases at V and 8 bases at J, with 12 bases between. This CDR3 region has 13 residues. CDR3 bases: TGTGCCAGCAGCTTATTCAGGGCGCGGGGCTACACCTTC. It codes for CASSLFRARGYTF.

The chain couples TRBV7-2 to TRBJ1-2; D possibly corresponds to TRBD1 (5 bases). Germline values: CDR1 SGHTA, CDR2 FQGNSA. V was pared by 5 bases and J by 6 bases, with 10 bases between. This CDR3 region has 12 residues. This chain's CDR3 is CASSVGTHGYTF. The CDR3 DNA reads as TGTGCCAGCAGCGTCGGGACTCATGGCTACACCTTC.

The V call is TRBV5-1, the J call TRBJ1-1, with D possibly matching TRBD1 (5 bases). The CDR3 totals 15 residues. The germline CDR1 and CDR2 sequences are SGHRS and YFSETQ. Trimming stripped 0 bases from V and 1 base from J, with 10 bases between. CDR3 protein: CASSLDTGRNTEAFF. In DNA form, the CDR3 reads TGCGCCAGCAGCTTGGATACAGGTCGGAACACTGAAGCTTTCTTT.

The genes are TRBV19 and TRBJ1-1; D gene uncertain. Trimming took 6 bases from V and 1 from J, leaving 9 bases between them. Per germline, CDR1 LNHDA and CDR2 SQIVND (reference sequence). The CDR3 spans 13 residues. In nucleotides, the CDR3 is TGTGCCAGTAGCTTTTCCTGGAACACTGAAGCTTTCTTT. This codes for CASSFSWNTEAFF.

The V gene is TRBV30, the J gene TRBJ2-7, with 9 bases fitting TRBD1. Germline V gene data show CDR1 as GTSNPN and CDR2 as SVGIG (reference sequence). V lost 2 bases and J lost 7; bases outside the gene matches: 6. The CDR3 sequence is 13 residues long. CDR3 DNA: TGTGCCTGGAGTCAGGGACAGGGAGTAGAGCAGTACTTC. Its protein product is CAWSQGQGVEQYF.

The CDR3: CASSTPRAGGYGYTF. CDR3 DNA: TGTGCCAGCAGCACGCCCAGGGCAGGGGGCTATGGCTACACCTTC. The chain is built from TRBV25-1 and TRBJ1-2; 7 bases line up with TRBD1. The germline gives CDR1 MGHDK, CDR2 SYGVNS. V shed 6 bases and J 4 bases; nucleotides not matched to a gene: 11. The CDR3 runs to 15 residues.

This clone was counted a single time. The CDR3 region is CASSEPGQGYGYTF. The DNA of the CDR3 is TGTGCCAGCTCAGAACCGGGACAGGGATATGGCTACACCTTC. J is TRBJ1-2 and V is TRBV18; TRBD1 matches 9 bases. The CDR3 runs 14 residues. Germline loops: CDR1 KGHSH, CDR2 LQKENI. J lost 5 bases, V lost 5 bases, and 6 bases had no gene match.

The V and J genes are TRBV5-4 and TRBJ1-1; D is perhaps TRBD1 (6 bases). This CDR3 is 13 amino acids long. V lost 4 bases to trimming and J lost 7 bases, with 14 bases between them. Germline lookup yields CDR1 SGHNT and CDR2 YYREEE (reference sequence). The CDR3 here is CASSTPGAGEAFF. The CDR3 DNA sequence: TGTGCCAGCAGCACCCCAGGGGCCGGTGAAGCTTTCTTT.

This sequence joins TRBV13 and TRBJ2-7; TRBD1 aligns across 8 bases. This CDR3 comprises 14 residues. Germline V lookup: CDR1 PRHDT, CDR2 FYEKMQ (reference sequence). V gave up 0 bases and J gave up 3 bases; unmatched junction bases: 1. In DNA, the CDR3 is TGTGCCAGCAGCTTAGGTGACAGGGGCTACGAGCAGTACTTC. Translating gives CASSLGDRGYEQYF. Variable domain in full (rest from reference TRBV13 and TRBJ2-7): AAGVIQSPRHLIKEKRETATLKCYPIPRHDTVYWYQQGPGQDPQFLISFYEKMQSDKGSIPDRFSAQQFSDYHSELNMSSLELGDSALYFCASSLGDRGYEQYFGPGTRLTVT.

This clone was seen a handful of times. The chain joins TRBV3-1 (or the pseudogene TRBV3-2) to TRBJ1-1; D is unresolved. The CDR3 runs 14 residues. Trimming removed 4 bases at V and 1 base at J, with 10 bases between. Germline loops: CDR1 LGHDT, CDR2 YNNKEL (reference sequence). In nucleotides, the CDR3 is TGTGCCAGCAGCCCGGGATCGGGGAACACTGAAGCTTTCTTT. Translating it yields CASSPGSGNTEAFF.

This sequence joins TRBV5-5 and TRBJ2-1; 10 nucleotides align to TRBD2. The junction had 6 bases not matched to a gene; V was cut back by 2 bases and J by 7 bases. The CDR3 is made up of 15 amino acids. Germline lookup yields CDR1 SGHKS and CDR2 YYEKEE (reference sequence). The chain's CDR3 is CASSFVAGGRNEQFF. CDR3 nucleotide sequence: TGTGCCAGCAGCTTCGTAGCGGGGGGCAGGAATGAGCAGTTCTTC.

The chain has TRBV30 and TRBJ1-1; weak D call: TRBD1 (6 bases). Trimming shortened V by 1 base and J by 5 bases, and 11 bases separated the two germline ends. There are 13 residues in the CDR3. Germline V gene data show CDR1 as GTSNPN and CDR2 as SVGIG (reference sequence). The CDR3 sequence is CAWSEQGETEAFF. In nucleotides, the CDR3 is TGTGCCTGGAGTGAACAGGGAGAAACTGAAGCTTTCTTT.